The T cell receptor (beta chain) under discussion was sequenced for a study of T cells in Graves' hyperthyroidism and ophthalmopathy. This clonotype showed up many times. Its specificity is not known. The CDR3 totals 15 residues. V dropped 2 bases and J dropped 6; count of bases not matched to a gene: 8. Amplification of TCR beta CDR3 regions used RNA as the template. HTBI primers drove first-round RT-PCR of the TCR CDR3. TCRdb re-derived calls from the multiplex PCR reads in MiXCR, one entry per CDR3 protein. The data contain roughly 420,000 distinct CDR3 sequences, around 14% of them singletons. Absence of ophthalmopathy progression within 18 months defined stable Graves' hyperthyroidism. Diagnosis rested on symptoms, serum thyroxine and TRAb, thyroid ultrasound, and orbital computed tomography. The PBMCs were taken from 10 ml of fresh peripheral blood. Study results and limitations: Blood also held most thyroid clonotypes expanded beyond 0.001.

The TCR was taken from a woman in her late teens or twenties with Graves' hyperthyroidism. The V gene is TRBV12-3 or TRBV12-4, the J gene TRBJ2-3; 7 bases align to TRBD2. The material sequenced was blood. DNA of the CDR3: TGTGCCAGCAGTTTACGAGGTAGCGGGTATGATACGCAGTATTTT. Its translation is CASSLRGSGYDTQYF.